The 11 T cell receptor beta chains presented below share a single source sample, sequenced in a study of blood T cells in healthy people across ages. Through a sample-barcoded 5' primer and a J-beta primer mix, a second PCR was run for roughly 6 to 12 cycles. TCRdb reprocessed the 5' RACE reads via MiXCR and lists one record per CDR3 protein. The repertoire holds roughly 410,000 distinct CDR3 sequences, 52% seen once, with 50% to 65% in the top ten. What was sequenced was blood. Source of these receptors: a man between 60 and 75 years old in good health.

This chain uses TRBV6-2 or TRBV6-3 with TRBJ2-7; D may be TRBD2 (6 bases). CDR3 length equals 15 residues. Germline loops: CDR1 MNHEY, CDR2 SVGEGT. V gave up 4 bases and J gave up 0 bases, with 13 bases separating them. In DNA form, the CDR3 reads TGTGCCAGCAGTTCCCCGGGAGAGAGCTCCTACGAGCAGTACTTC. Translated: CASSSPGESSYEQYF.

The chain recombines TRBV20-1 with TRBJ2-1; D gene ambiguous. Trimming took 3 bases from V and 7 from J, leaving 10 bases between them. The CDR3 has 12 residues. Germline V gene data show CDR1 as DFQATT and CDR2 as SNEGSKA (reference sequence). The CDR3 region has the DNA TGCAGTGCTAGGGCCAGGTGGAATGAGCAGTTCTTC. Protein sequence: CSARARWNEQFF.

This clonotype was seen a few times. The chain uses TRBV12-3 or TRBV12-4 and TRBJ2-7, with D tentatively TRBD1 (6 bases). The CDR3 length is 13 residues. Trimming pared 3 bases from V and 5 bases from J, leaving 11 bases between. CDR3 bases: TGTGCCAGCAGTTTTAACAGGGTAAACGAGCAGTACTTC. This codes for CASSFNRVNEQYF.

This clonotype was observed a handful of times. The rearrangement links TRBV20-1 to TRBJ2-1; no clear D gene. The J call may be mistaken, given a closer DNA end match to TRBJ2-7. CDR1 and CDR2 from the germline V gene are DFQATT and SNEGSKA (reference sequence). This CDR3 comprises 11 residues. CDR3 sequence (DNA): TGCAGTGCTAGCCTCGCTGGTGAGCAGTACTTC. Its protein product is CSASLAGEQYF.

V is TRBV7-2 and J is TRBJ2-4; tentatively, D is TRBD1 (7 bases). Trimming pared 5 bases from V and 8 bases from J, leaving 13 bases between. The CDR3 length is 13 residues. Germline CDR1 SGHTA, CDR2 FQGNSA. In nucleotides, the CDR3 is TGTGCCAGCAGCCCCGACAGGGAGGACATTCAGTACTTC. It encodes CASSPDREDIQYF.

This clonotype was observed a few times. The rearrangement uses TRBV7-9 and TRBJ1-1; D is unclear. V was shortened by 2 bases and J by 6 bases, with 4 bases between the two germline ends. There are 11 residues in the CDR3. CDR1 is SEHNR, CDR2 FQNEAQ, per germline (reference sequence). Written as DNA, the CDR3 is TGTGCCAGCAGCTTAAAGGCTGAAGCTTTCTTT. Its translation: CASSLKAEAFF.

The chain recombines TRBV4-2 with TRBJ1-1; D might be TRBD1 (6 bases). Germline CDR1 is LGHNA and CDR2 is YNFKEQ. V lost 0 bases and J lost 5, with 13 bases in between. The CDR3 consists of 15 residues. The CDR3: CASSQDGGAGTEAFF. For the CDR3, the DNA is TGTGCCAGCAGCCAAGATGGGGGGGCGGGGACTGAAGCTTTCTTT.

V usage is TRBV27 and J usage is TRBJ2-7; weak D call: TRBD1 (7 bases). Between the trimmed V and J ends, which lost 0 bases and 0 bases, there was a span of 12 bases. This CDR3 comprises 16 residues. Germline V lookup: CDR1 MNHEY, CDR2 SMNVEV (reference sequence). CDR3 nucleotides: TGTGCCAGCAGTTTATCCGCGGGACAGACCTCCTACGAGCAGTACTTC. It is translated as CASSLSAGQTSYEQYF.

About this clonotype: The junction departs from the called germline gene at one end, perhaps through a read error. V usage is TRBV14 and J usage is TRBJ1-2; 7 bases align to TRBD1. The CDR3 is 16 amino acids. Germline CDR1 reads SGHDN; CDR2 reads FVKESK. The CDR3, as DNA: TGTGCCAGCAGCCAAGATCCAGCCGGGACAGCCGGAGGCTGCACCTTC. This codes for CASSQDPAGTAGGCTF.

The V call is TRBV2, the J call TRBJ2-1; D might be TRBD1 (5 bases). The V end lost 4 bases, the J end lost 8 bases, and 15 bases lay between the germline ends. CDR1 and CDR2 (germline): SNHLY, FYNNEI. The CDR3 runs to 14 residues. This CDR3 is CASSVQGGLDEQFF. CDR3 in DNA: TGTGCCAGCAGTGTCCAGGGCGGCTTGGATGAGCAGTTCTTC.

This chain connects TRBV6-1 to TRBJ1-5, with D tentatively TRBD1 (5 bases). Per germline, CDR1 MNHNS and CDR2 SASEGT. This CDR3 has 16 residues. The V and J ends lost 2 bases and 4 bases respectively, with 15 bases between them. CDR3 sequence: CASSEHGTELNQPQHF. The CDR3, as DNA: TGTGCCAGCAGTGAACATGGGACGGAATTAAATCAGCCCCAGCATTTT.